The 18 T cell receptor beta chains below were found in one sample sequenced in a study of identical twins. TCRdb recomputed calls from the 5' RACE reads with MiXCR, one row per CDR3 protein. The table has 200,000 or so distinct CDR3 sequences, roughly 15% seen once. This sample was shared with a second study, whose subject was T cells expressing NK-cell markers.

Sample: CD8+ T cells sorted from blood. The receptors here all came from a woman between 18 and 30 years old in good health.

This clonotype was found a few times. The chain combines TRBV5-1 with TRBJ2-1; D may be TRBD2 (5 bases). The V gene lost 5 bases and the J gene lost 6 bases, with 12 bases spanning the gap. CDR1 SGHRS and CDR2 YFSETQ come from the germline V gene. The CDR3 loop spans 13 amino acids. This CDR3 is CASSWVRGNEQFF. As DNA, the CDR3 is TGCGCCAGCAGTTGGGTCCGGGGCAATGAGCAGTTCTTC.

The chain has TRBV6-5 and TRBJ1-1; D unclear. Germline values: CDR1 MNHEY, CDR2 SVGAGI. This CDR3 is built from 16 residues. Trimming removed 2 bases from V and 1 base from J, with 14 bases in between. This CDR3 is CASSYGVPKSNTEAFF. The CDR3 region has the DNA TGTGCCAGCAGTTACGGGGTGCCAAAGTCGAACACTGAAGCTTTCTTT.

The chain couples TRBV10-3 to TRBJ1-2, with TRBD1 as a possible D gene (6 bases). Deletions cut 5 bases from V and 2 bases from J, with 27 bases between. The CDR3 has 19 residues. Germline V CDR1 and CDR2: ENHRY, SYGVKD. The CDR3 bases are TGTGCCATCAGTTTCTTCCCCCCTTTGGACAGCTTTTCAAACTATGGCTACACCTTC. This codes for CAISFFPPLDSFSNYGYTF.

This clonotype was detected many times. The V gene is TRBV18, the J gene TRBJ2-1; TRBD2 agrees at 8 bases. The germline V gene encodes CDR1 KGHSH and CDR2 LQKENI. The CDR3 runs to 15 residues. V lost 3 bases to trimming and J lost 2 bases; unmatched junction nucleotides: 3. For the CDR3, the DNA is TGTGCCAGCTCACCGACGGGGGGGCCCTACAATGAGCAGTTCTTC. This encodes CASSPTGGPYNEQFF.

This clonotype was seen a handful of times. The genes are TRBV24-1 and TRBJ2-3; D is unresolved. The CDR3 sequence is 14 residues long. V gave up 3 bases and J gave up 2 bases, with 8 bases separating them. CDR1 and CDR2 (germline): KGHDR, SFDVKD. As DNA, the CDR3 is TGTGCCACCAGTGATCCAGTTAACACAGATACGCAGTATTTT. Protein: CATSDPVNTDTQYF.

The chain has TRBV20-1 and TRBJ1-2, with 7 bases that match TRBD1. CDR1 and CDR2 from the germline V gene are DFQATT and SNEGSKA (reference sequence). CDR3 length: 12 amino acids. Germline trimming cut 5 bases from V and 8 bases from J; bases unmatched to any gene: 8. The DNA of the CDR3 is TGCAGTGCTTTACAGGGGACATCCGGCTACACCTTC. Translated: CSALQGTSGYTF.

This clonotype was seen a few times. V is TRBV24-1 and J is TRBJ2-7; no clear D. Trimming removed 1 base from V and 7 bases from J, with 19 bases in between. The CDR3 contains 16 residues. Germline V gene data show CDR1 as KGHDR and CDR2 as SFDVKD. Here the CDR3 reads CATSDFPRVLLGEQYF. The CDR3 nucleotides are TGTGCCACCAGTGATTTTCCCCGAGTACTTTTGGGAGAGCAGTACTTC.

The genes are TRBV9 and TRBJ2-2, with D hard to call. Germline CDR1 is SGDLS and CDR2 is YYNGEE. V shed 0 bases and J shed 2 bases, with 5 bases lying between them. The CDR3 spans 14 residues. CDR3 protein: CASSVVTNTGELFF. The CDR3 DNA sequence: TGTGCCAGCAGCGTAGTAACCAACACCGGGGAGCTGTTTTTT.

The rearrangement uses TRBV3-1 and TRBJ2-2, with 13 bases identical to TRBD2. Looked up from germline, CDR1 is LGHDT and CDR2 is YNNKEL (reference sequence). The CDR3 sequence is 17 residues long. Losses at the gene ends were 4 bases for V and 4 bases for J; bases not matched to a gene: 6. DNA of the CDR3: TGTGCCAGCAGCCTTAGACTAGCGGGGGGCCTCACCGGGGAGCTGTTTTTT. This translates into CASSLRLAGGLTGELFF.

This clonotype showed up just a few times. The chain carries TRBV14 and TRBJ1-1; D perhaps matches TRBD1 (6 bases). This CDR3 is 11 amino acids long. Germline V gene lookup returns CDR1 SGHDN and CDR2 FVKESK. The V gene lost 1 base and the J gene lost 14 bases, with 11 bases spanning the gap. The CDR3 region has the DNA TGTGCCAGCAGCCAAGGGGCAGGGGAATTCTTT. Its translation is CASSQGAGEFF.

In this sample, this clonotype turned up many times. The chain combines TRBV28 with TRBJ2-7, with TRBD1 identical over 7 bases. Germline loops: CDR1 MDHEN, CDR2 SYDVKM. The CDR3 runs 13 residues. V lost 4 bases, J lost 3 bases, and 3 bases stayed unmatched. CDR3 sequence: CASSSRDSYEQYF. The CDR3 nucleotides are TGTGCCAGCAGTTCCCGGGACAGCTACGAGCAGTACTTC.

The J gene is TRBJ2-3, the V gene TRBV10-1, with TRBD1 matching over 8 bases. The V and J ends lost 0 bases and 3 bases, in that order; junction bases with no gene match: 8. Germline V gene sequence: CDR1 WNHNN, CDR2 SYGVQD (reference sequence). The CDR3 extends over 17 amino acids. CDR3 loop: CASSESIGQGATDTQYF. The CDR3 nucleotides read TGCGCCAGCAGTGAGTCGATCGGACAGGGCGCAACAGATACGCAGTATTTT.

This chain connects TRBV6-1 to TRBJ1-1, with D unclear. Germline values: CDR1 MNHNS, CDR2 SASEGT. The CDR3 is made up of 14 amino acids. Trimming left V 4 bases short and J 0 bases short, with 9 bases between. The CDR3 protein is CASSVRALNTEAFF. The CDR3 bases are TGTGCCAGCAGTGTGAGGGCGCTGAACACTGAAGCTTTCTTT.

The chain combines TRBV7-8 with TRBJ2-3; 12 bases fit TRBD2. V dropped 2 bases and J dropped 0; count of bases not matched to a gene: 9. The CDR3 has 19 residues. Per the germline V gene, CDR1 is SGHVS and CDR2 is FQNEAQ. The CDR3 sequence: CASSLLLLAGGPSTDTQYF. The CDR3 DNA is TGTGCCAGCAGCTTACTTTTACTAGCGGGAGGCCCTAGCACAGATACGCAGTATTTT.

V is TRBV4-1 and J is TRBJ2-3; the D gene is possibly TRBD2 (5 bases). CDR1 and CDR2 from the germline V gene are MGHRA and YSYEKL. The CDR3 has 14 residues. V lost 0 bases to trimming and J lost 5 bases, with 9 bases between them. The CDR3 sequence: CASSQDGNLDTQYF. The CDR3 nucleotides read TGCGCCAGCAGCCAAGACGGGAATTTAGATACGCAGTATTTT.

This clonotype was seen a few times. The chain uses TRBV6-5 and TRBJ2-1; TRBD2 agrees at 11 bases. This CDR3 region has 14 residues. Looked up from germline, CDR1 is MNHEY and CDR2 is SVGAGI. Germline trimming cut 4 bases from V and 7 bases from J; bases unmatched to any gene: 3. The DNA for the CDR3 is TGTGCCAGCAGTTTGACTAGCGGGATAAATGAGCAGTTCTTC. It encodes CASSLTSGINEQFF.

The table lists this clonotype with a few counts. V is TRBV4-3 and J is TRBJ2-7; 7 bases match TRBD2. The CDR3 consists of 14 residues. Germline CDR1 and CDR2: LGHNA and YSLEER. J lost 4 bases, V lost 4 bases, and 7 bases had no gene match. CDR3 in amino acids: CASSPGGRGYEQYF. The CDR3 DNA sequence: TGCGCCAGCAGCCCTGGGGGGAGGGGATACGAGCAGTACTTC.

This chain links TRBV5-6 with TRBJ1-5; D gene uncertain. V was trimmed by 2 bases and J by 6 bases, leaving 15 bases between them. The CDR3 is 15 residues long. Germline CDR1 SGHDT, CDR2 YYEEEE. The chain's CDR3 is CASSFFSGVGQPQHF. The CDR3 DNA reads TGTGCCAGCAGCTTTTTCTCCGGAGTGGGTCAGCCCCAGCATTTT.